This TCR beta chain is drawn from a study of early T cells in non-severe SARS-CoV-2 infection. Study overall: Sequencing of bulk RNA from unsorted whole blood was done, without chain pairing. Notes on the study in general: A preference for anti-spike CD8 responses marked VDJdb matching, which missed private and CD4 specificities.

In the library, individual cDNA molecules carried attached unique molecular identifiers. Each CDR3 protein gets one entry after TCRdb re-called the 5' RACE reads with MiXCR. The sample yields around 50,000 distinct CDR3 sequences, approximately 10% seen once. This clonotype turned up a few times. What it recognizes is unknown. The CDR3 has 13 residues. Germline V CDR1 and CDR2: SQVTM, ANQGSEA. Trimming removed 4 bases from V and 4 bases from J; junction bases left unmatched: 6. V usage is TRBV29-1 and J usage is TRBJ1-2; TRBD1 aligns across 7 bases. Source material: whole blood. The receptor's source is an adult who was a healthcare worker with PCR-confirmed SARS-CoV-2 infection or an uninfected control (not recorded which). The CDR3 protein is CSVAGQERYGYTF. For the CDR3, the DNA is TGCAGCGTTGCCGGACAGGAACGCTATGGCTACACCTTC.